This T cell receptor beta chain was captured in a study of CD8 T cells in Susac syndrome. Study-level results: Regarding the TCR sequencing and HLA analysis, the study admitted that a relatively small number of individuals were involved.

Reverse transcription of about 0.45 to 1 ug RNA used random hexamers. Amplification of TCR beta CDR3 by immunoSEQ multiplex PCR spanned 54 Vbeta and 13 Jbeta. TCRdb independently ran MiXCR on the immunoSEQ multiplex PCR reads; one entry per CDR3 protein. The sample lists 210,000 or so distinct CDR3 sequences, about 94% occurring once. To note about this clonotype: Its antigen is as yet unknown.

The CDR3 covers 14 residues. Germline-derived CDR1 and CDR2 are DFQATT and SNEGSKA (reference sequence). Trimming at V came to 5 bases and at J to 7 bases, leaving 6 bases not matched to a gene. The authors sequenced TCR beta from blood CD8+ and CD4+ T cells. The receptor's source is a human donor with Susac syndrome. The J gene is TRBJ1-6, the V gene TRBV20-1, with 9 bases fitting TRBD1. Source material: CD4+ T cells from PBMCs. Written as DNA, the CDR3 is TGCAGTGCTCGGACAGGGGCCATGAATTCACCCCTCCACTTT. This encodes CSARTGAMNSPLHF.